This TCR beta chain came from a study of shared clonotypes between healthy human individuals. Notes on the study in general: When compared with the clonotypes that were shared by all four sorted-subset donors, the non-shared clonotypes turned out to have lower generation probabilities. Larger estimated richness was generally recorded for naive subsets relative to memory subsets.

On this clone itself: What it recognizes is unknown.

Naive CD8 isolation took CD45RO-negative cells positively selected for CCR7 and excluded terminally differentiated effector memory CD45RA+ cells. Measured with immunoSEQ multiplex PCR; TCRdb has only the in-frame clones, and not every one. The sample gives around 2,000,000 clones, about 95% of which show up once; roughly 1.2% is in the top ten. Sequences were obtained from naive CD8+ T cells sorted from blood. The receptor's source is a man between 18 and 29 years old in good health.

The CDR3 spells CASSPQGGHPTYEQYF. The DNA for the CDR3 is TGTGCCAGCAGTCCCCAAGGGGGACATCCTACCTACGAGCAGTACTTC. The rearrangement joins TRBV27 to TRBJ2-7; a weak D match, TRBD1 (6 bases). V lost 5 bases and J 2 bases, leaving 19 bases between the germline ends. CDR3 length: 16 residues. Germline CDR1 is MNHEY and CDR2 is SMNVEV (reference sequence).